This T cell receptor beta chain was identified during a study of OX40 agonist ivuxolimab in advanced cancers. Context from the whole study: Ivuxolimab, which targeted the costimulatory receptor OX40 (CD134), was an agonistic, fully human IgG2 monoclonal antibody. Of the approximately 50 dose-escalation patients, hepatocellular carcinoma was present in approximately 20, melanoma in some 15, renal cell carcinoma in 9 and head and neck cancer in 9. Prior anti-PD-1, anti-PD-L1 or anti-CTLA-4 therapy was permitted, and checkpoint inhibitors had been received by less than 45% of dose-escalation patients. Peripheral TCRbeta sequencing aimed to test whether ivuxolimab altered TCR sequence diversity and caused clonal T-cell expansion. Intravenous ivuxolimab was administered to patients every 2 weeks at six dose levels: 0.01, 0.1, 0.3, 1.5, 3 and 10 mg/kg. The paper reports the monotherapy dose-escalation portion (N = 52 patients) of the phase I ivuxolimab trial. Partial responses occurred in three dose-escalation patients: two with cutaneous melanoma and one with hepatocellular carcinoma. In the dose-escalation cohort, roughly 82% of patients were male, and the mean age was roughly 60 years with a range of roughly 20 to 80.

Concerning this clone: What this receptor recognizes is not known. Base quality data are lacking; no much larger clone is found one base away.

Germline trimming amounts to 1 base on V and 0 bases on J, with 11 as the count of junction bases outside the gene matches. From the cysteine through the phenylalanine, the CDR3 covers 20 amino acids. Only CDR3 DNA is held: 60 bases, read in frame from base 1. CDR1 and CDR2 are drawn from the germline V gene (reference sequence): MNHEY, SMNVEV. Genomic DNA was isolated from the sorted cells so that the TCRbeta CDR3 region could be sequenced. TCRbeta CDR3 regions were sequenced using the immunoSEQ Assay. In its TCRdb copy, this immuneACCESS table keeps in-frame sequences only and misses some clones. Where compared with another copy, unresolved V genes explain less than half of these, and the others have no known cause. The sample yields 70,000 to 90,000 clones; roughly 80% were counted once. The ten most abundant clones make up 5% of the sample. Broad study findings and their caveats: At doses of 0.1 to 3.0 mg/kg, clonal expansion of both CD4+ and CD8+ T cells in blood was seen between baseline and week 6. In the 0.1-3.0 mg/kg groups, partial responders had among the lowest normalized peripheral clonal expansion, particularly in CD8+ T cells. After ivuxolimab, expanded clones were on average more numerous among CD8+ T cells than among CD4+ T cells. Low levels of normalized T-cell clonal expansion were also seen in some nonresponding patients. Which antigens the clonally expanded peripheral T cells were specific for was not determined.

Patients with a history of autoimmune disease or receiving systemic immunosuppression were excluded from the trial. Peripheral blood for TCR sequencing was collected from all dose cohorts at baseline, on cycle 4 day 1, and on cycle 7 day 1. The samples were drawn from a first-in-human, open-label, multicenter phase I dose-escalation trial of ivuxolimab. The trial enrolled adults with locally advanced or metastatic head and neck squamous cell, hepatocellular, melanoma or renal cell carcinoma. Before TCR sequencing, CD4+ T cells and CD8+ T cells were sorted from peripheral blood as separate populations.

In this chain, TRBV27 is recombined with TRBJ2-6; the central 8 bases match TRBD1. The sequencing here drew on CD4+ or CD8+ T cells sorted from blood, taken in a trial of the OX40 agonist ivuxolimab. The TCR was taken from an adult with an advanced solid tumor such as melanoma, head and neck, liver or kidney cancer. CDR3 loop: CASSLLKPGQVTSGANVLTF. The DNA sequence reads TGTGCCAGCAGTTTATTAAAACCGGGACAGGTAACCTCTGGGGCCAACGTCCTGACTTTC.